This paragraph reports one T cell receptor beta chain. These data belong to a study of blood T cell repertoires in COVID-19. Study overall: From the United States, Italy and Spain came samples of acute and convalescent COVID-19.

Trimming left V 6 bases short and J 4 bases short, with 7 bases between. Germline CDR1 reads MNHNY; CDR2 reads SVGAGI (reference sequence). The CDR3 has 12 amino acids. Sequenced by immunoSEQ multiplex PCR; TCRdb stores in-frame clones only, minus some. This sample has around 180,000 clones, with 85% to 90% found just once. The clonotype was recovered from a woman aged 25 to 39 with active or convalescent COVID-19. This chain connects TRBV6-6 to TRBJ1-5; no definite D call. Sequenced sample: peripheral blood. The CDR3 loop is CASRDKNQPQHF. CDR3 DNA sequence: TGTGCCAGCAGAGACAAAAATCAGCCCCAGCATTTT.